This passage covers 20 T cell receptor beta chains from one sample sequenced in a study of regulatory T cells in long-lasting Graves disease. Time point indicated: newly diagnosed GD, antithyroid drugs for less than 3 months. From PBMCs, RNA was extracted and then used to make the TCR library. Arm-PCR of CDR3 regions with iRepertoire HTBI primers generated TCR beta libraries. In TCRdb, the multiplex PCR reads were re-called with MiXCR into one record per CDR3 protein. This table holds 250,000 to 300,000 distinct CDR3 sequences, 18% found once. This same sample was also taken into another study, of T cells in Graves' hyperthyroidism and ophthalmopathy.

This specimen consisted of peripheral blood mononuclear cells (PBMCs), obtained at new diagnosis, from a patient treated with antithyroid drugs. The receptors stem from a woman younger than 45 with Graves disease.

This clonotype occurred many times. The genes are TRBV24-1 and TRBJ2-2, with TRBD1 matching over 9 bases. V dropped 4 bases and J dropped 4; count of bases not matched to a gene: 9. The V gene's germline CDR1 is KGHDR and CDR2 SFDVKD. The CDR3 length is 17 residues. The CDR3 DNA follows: TGTGCCACCAGTGACCCACAGGGGGCCCAAGCCACCGGGGAGCTGTTTTTT. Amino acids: CATSDPQGAQATGELFF.

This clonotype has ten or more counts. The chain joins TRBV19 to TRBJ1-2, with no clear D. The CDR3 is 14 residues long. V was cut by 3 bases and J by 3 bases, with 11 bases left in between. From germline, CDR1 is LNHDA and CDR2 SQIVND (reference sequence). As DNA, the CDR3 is TGTGCCAGTAGTATTGTCGGGTTTTACTATGGCTACACCTTC. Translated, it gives CASSIVGFYYGYTF.

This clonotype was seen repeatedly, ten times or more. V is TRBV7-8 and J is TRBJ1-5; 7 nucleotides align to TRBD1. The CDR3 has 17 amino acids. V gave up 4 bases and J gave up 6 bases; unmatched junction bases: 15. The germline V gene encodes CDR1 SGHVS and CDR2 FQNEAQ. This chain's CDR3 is CASSYHRAGGRGQPQHF. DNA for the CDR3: TGTGCCAGCAGCTATCACAGAGCAGGGGGAAGAGGTCAGCCCCAGCATTTT.

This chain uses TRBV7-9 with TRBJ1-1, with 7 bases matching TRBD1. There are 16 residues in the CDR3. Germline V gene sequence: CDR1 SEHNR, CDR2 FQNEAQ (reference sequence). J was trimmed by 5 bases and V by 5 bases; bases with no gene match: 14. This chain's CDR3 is CASSHFPTGRNTEAFF. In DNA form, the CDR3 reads TGTGCCAGCAGCCACTTCCCGACAGGGAGAAATACTGAAGCTTTCTTT.

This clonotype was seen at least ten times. The CDR3 sequence: CASSALGAGNQPQHF. The CDR3 DNA reads as TGTGCCAGCAGCGCCTTGGGGGCCGGCAATCAGCCCCAGCATTTT. The J gene is TRBJ1-5, the V gene TRBV27, with a possible D match to TRBD1 (6 bases). Per the germline V gene, CDR1 is MNHEY and CDR2 is SMNVEV (reference sequence). CDR3 length: 15 amino acids. The V end was cut by 6 bases, the J end by 2 bases, with 14 bases between.

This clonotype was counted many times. The CDR3 DNA reads TGTGCCAGCAGCAAATCCGGGACTAGCGGGGGGTTGGGTTATCGGTTTCTCGCCGAGCAGTACTTC. This encodes CASSKSGTSGGLGYRFLAEQYF. The V gene is TRBV7-9, the J gene TRBJ2-7; 15 bases line up with TRBD2. Trimming took 5 bases from V and 6 from J; bases not matched to a gene: 26. This CDR3 spans 22 amino acids. The germline gives CDR1 SEHNR, CDR2 FQNEAQ (reference sequence).

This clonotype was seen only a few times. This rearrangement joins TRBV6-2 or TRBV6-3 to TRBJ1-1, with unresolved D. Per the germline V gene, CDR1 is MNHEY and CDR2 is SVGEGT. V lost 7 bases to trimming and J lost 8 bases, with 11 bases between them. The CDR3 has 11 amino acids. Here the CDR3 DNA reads TGTGCCAGCATCGGGAGCAGGGAAGCTTTCTTT. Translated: CASIGSREAFF.

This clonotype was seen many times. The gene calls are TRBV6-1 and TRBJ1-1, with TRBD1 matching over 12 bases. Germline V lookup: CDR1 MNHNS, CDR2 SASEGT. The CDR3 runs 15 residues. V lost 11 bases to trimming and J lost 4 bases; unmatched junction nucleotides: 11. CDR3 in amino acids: CAAGDRGRVGTEAFF. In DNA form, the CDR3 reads TGTGCCGCCGGGGACAGGGGGCGCGTAGGCACTGAAGCTTTCTTT.

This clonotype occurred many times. The CDR3 coding sequence is TGCGCCAGCAGCGTATTGGGACTCCTGCCGAACACCGGGGAGCTGTTTTTT. It yields the protein CASSVLGLLPNTGELFF. This chain links TRBV5-1 with TRBJ2-2, with TRBD2 as a possible D gene (6 bases). Germline V gene lookup returns CDR1 SGHRS and CDR2 YFSETQ. CDR3 length equals 17 residues. Between the trimmed V and J ends, which lost 4 bases and 0 bases, there was a span of 16 bases.

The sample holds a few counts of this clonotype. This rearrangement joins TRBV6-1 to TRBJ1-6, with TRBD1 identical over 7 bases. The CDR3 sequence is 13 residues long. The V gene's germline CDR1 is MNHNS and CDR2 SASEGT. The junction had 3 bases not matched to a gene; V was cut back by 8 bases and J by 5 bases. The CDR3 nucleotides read TGTGCCAGCCGGGACAGCAATAATTCACCCCTCCACTTT. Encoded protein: CASRDSNNSPLHF.

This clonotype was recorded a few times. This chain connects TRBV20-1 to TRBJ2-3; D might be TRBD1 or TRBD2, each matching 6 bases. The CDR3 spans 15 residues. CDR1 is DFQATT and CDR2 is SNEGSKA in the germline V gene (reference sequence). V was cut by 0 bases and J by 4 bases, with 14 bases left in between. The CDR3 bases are TGCAGTGCTAGAGATCAAGGGGGGCTGGCAGATACGCAGTATTTT. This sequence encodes CSARDQGGLADTQYF.

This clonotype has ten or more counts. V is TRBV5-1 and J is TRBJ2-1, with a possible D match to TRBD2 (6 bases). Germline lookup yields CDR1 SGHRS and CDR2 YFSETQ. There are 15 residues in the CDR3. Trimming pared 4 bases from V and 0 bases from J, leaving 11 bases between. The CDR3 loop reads CASSHRDFSYNEQFF. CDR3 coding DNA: TGCGCCAGCAGCCACCGGGACTTCTCCTACAATGAGCAGTTCTTC.

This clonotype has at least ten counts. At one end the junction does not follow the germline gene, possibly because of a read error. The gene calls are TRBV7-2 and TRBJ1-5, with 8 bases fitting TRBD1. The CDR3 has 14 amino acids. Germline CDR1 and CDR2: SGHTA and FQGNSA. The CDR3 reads CASSQPGGGQPQHF. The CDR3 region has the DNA TGCGCCAGCAGCCAACCAGGGGGCGGACAGCCCCAGCATTTT.

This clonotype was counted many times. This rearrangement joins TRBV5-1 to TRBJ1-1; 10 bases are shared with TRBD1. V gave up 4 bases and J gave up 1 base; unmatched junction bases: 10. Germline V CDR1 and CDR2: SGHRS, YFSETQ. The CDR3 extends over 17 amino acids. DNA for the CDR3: TGCGCCAGCAGCAGGACCGGGACAGGGGTAACGAACACTGAAGCTTTCTTT. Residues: CASSRTGTGVTNTEAFF.

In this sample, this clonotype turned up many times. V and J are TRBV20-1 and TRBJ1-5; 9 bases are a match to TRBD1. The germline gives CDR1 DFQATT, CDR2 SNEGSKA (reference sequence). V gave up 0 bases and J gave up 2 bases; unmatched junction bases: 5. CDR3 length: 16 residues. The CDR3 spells CSARDYRGPGNQPQHF. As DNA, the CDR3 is TGCAGTGCTAGAGATTACAGGGGGCCTGGCAATCAGCCCCAGCATTTT.

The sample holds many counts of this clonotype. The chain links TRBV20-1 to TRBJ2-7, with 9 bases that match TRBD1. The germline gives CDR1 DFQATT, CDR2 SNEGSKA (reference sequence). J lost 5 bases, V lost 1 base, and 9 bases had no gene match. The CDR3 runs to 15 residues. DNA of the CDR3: TGCAGTGCTAGAGCCAGCGACAGGGGGTCCGACGAGCAGTACTTC. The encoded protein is CSARASDRGSDEQYF.

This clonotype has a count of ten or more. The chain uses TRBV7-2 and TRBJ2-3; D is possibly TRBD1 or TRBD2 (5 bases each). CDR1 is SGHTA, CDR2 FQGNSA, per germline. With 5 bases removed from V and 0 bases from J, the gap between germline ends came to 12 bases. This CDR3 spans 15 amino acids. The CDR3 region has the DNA TGTGCCAGCAGCCTGATGGGGGTGAGCACAGATACGCAGTATTTT. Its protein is CASSLMGVSTDTQYF.

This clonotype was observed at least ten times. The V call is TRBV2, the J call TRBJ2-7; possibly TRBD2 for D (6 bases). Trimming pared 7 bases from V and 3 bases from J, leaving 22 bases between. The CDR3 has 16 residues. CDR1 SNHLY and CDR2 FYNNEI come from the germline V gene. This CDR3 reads CASIPSWGRMIYEQYF. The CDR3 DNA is TGTGCCAGCATCCCCTCTTGGGGGAGGATGATCTACGAGCAGTACTTC.

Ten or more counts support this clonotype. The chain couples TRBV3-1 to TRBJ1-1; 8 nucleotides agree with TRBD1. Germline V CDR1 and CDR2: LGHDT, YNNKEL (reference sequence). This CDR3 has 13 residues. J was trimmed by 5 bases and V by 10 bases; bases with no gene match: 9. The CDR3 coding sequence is TGTGCCACCGCGGACAGGGTCGGGACTGAAGCTTTCTTT. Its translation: CATADRVGTEAFF.

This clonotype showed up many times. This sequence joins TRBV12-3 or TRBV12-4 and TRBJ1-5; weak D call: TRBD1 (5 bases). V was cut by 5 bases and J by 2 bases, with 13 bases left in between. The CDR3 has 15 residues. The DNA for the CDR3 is TGTGCCAGCAGTCCCTGGAGGGGAGGCAATCAGCCCCAGCATTTT. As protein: CASSPWRGGNQPQHF.